These 5 T cell receptor beta chains were sequenced from one sample in a study of T-cell reconstitution after alpha-beta-depleted transplantation in children. Researchers prepared the TCRbeta library using unique molecular identifiers, the study reports. A single record per CDR3 protein comes from TCRdb applying MiXCR to the PCR reads. Of roughly 400,000 distinct CDR3 sequences in the sample, just over 20% are singletons; the top ten hold 3.5% to 4%. Sequenced here: PBMCs from the stem cell graft donor, sampled from the stem cell graft. Receptors originate from a human donor who donated a stem cell graft to a child with acute myeloid leukemia.

This chain connects TRBV21-1 to TRBJ1-2; the table's D gene call, TRBD1, was not cross checked with the DNA. TRBV21-1 corresponds to a pseudogene. The CDR3 totals 15 residues. CDR3 sequence: CASSKGIAGAYGYTF. Here the CDR3 DNA reads TGTGCCAGCAGCAAAGGTATTGCAGGGGCCTATGGCTACACCTTC.

This rearrangement joins TRBV28 to TRBJ2-4, with 7 bases identical to TRBD1. J gave up 0 bases and V 6 bases, and 8 bases lay outside the gene matches. CDR3 size: 16 residues. The germline CDR1 and CDR2 sequences are MDHEN and SYDVKM. As DNA, the CDR3 is TGTGCCAGCAGCGATACAGGGGCGGGAGCCAAAAACATTCAGTACTTC. This codes for CASSDTGAGAKNIQYF. Drawing the rest from reference TRBV28 and TRBJ2-4, the complete variable domain is DVKVTQSSRYLVKRTGEKVFLECVQDMDHENMFWYRQDPGLGLRLIYFSYDVKMKEKGDIPEGYSVSREKKERFSLILESASTNQTSMYLCASSDTGAGAKNIQYFGAGTRLSVL.

This clonotype was picked up many times. The genes are TRBV20-1 and TRBJ2-1; 9 bases match TRBD2. Germline-derived CDR1 and CDR2 are DFQATT and SNEGSKA (reference sequence). The trim removed 5 bases at V and 6 bases at J, leaving 8 bases unmatched. The CDR3 spans 14 residues. The CDR3 DNA sequence: TGCAGTGCTGCAGGGACTAGCTTTTCCAATGAGCAGTTCTTC. Translation: CSAAGTSFSNEQFF.

This chain connects TRBV12-3 or TRBV12-4 to TRBJ1-6; 7 positions agree with TRBD1. The V segment lost 6 bases and the J segment 5 bases; nucleotides outside the gene matches: 4. The CDR3 runs 14 residues. CDR3 DNA sequence: TGTGCCAGCAGGGGAGGGACAGATAATTCACCCCTCCACTTT. As protein: CASRGGTDNSPLHF.

This clonotype was detected a few times. V is TRBV24-1 and J is TRBJ2-1, with 10 bases that match TRBD1. V gave up 3 bases and J gave up 5 bases; unmatched junction bases: 3. The CDR3 has 15 residues. Germline V CDR1 and CDR2: KGHDR, SFDVKD. The CDR3 DNA follows: TGTGCCACCAGTGATCTGGGGACAGGGGACAATGAGCAGTTCTTC. Encoded protein: CATSDLGTGDNEQFF.